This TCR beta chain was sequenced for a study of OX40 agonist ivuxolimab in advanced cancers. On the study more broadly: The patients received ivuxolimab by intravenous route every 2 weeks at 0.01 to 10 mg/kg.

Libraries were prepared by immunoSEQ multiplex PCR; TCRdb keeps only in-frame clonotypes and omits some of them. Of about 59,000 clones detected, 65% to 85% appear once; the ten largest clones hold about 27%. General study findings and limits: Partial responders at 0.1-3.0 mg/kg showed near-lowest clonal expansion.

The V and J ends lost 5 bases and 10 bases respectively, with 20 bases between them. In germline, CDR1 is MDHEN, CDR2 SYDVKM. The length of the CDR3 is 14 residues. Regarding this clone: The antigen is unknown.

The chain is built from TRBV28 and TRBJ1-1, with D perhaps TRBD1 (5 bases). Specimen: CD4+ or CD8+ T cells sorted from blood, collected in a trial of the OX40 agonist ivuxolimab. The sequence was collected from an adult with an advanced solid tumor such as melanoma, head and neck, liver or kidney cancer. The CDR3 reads CASSPPGGGTAAFF. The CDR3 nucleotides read TGTGCCAGCAGTCCCCCCGGGGGAGGTACGGCAGCTTTCTTT.